The 30 T cell receptor beta chains in this list originate from one sample, sequenced in a study of T cell repertoires in cytomegalovirus infection. TCRdb independently ran MiXCR on the reads; one entry per CDR3 protein. The sample lists nearly 700,000 distinct CDR3 sequences, around 31% seen once, with 18% in the top ten. These receptors have no known antigen. This specimen consisted of cultured PBMCs, obtained from culture after CMV antigen stimulation. These receptors originate from a human donor in good health (CMV status not recorded). Some clones in this sample may be carry-over from other donors' samples.

V gene TRBV24-1 combines with J gene TRBJ2-1; a weak D match, TRBD2 (5 bases). The germline gives CDR1 KGHDR, CDR2 SFDVKD. V was cut by 5 bases and J by 12 bases, with 16 bases left in between. CDR3 length: 13 residues. CDR3: CATSVDQGGAQFF. In DNA form, the CDR3 reads TGTGCCACCAGTGTTGATCAAGGAGGAGCGCAGTTCTTC.

This chain uses TRBV7-2 with TRBJ2-1; 10 bases align to TRBD2. Germline loops: CDR1 SGHTA, CDR2 FQGNSA. After removal of 1 base from V and 9 bases from J, the junction contained 6 bases not matched to a gene. The CDR3 is 15 residues long. Here the CDR3 reads CASSLDLAGVVEQFF. As DNA, the CDR3 is TGTGCCAGCAGCTTAGACCTAGCGGGAGTTGTTGAGCAGTTCTTC.

This clonotype was recorded a few times. The rearrangement links TRBV6-5 to TRBJ1-4; D is uncertain. The germline V gene encodes CDR1 MNHEY and CDR2 SVGAGI. The CDR3 totals 15 residues. The germline V and J ends were trimmed by 6 bases and 13 bases, with 24 bases remaining between them. The CDR3 region is CASSPRRVGWGRLFF. CDR3 nucleotides: TGTGCCAGCAGCCCACGCCGCGTGGGATGGGGTAGACTGTTTTTT.

V usage is TRBV5-4 and J usage is TRBJ1-6; 7 positions agree with TRBD1. With V trimmed by 1 base and J by 7 bases, 5 bases remained unmatched. From germline, CDR1 is SGHNT and CDR2 YYREEE (reference sequence). The CDR3 is 15 residues long. The CDR3 sequence: CASSLPGQPNSPLHF. The CDR3 coding sequence is TGTGCCAGCAGCTTGCCGGGACAGCCAAATTCACCCCTCCACTTT.

This clonotype was picked up a small number of times. The chain has TRBV10-3 and TRBJ2-5; D possibly corresponds to TRBD1 (7 bases). The CDR3 length is 16 residues. Between the trimmed V and J ends, which lost 10 bases and 5 bases, there was a span of 26 bases. Germline CDR1 is ENHRY and CDR2 is SYGVKD. The CDR3 DNA sequence: TGTGCCACCCTCGAGCCAGGGGGGAATTTGGGCGAGACCCAGTACTTC. Translation: CATLEPGGNLGETQYF.

The chain employs TRBV20-1 and TRBJ1-5; D is unresolved. V was trimmed by 2 bases and J by 1 base, leaving 6 bases between them. The CDR3 sequence is 13 residues long. CDR1 and CDR2 from the germline V gene are DFQATT and SNEGSKA (reference sequence). The CDR3 region has the DNA TGCAGTGCTAGACAGCCAAGCAATCAGCCCCAGCATTTT. This gives the protein CSARQPSNQPQHF.

The chain links TRBV12-5 to TRBJ1-1, with D tentatively TRBD1 (6 bases). The CDR3 has 15 residues. The germline V gene encodes CDR1 LGHNT and CDR2 FRNRAP. V was trimmed by 7 bases and J by 0 bases, leaving 15 bases between them. The CDR3 DNA is TGTGCTAGTGCGGCCCAGGGGATGATGAACACTGAAGCTTTCTTT. Amino acids: CASAAQGMMNTEAFF.

The V gene is TRBV4-2, the J gene TRBJ1-2, with a tentative D call TRBD1 (6 bases). The CDR3 length is 15 residues. Trimming stripped 0 bases from V and 7 bases from J, with 15 bases between. In germline, CDR1 is LGHNA, CDR2 YNFKEQ. The CDR3 loop reads CASSQDGLQGLGYTF. CDR3 in DNA: TGTGCCAGCAGCCAAGATGGACTCCAGGGGCTTGGCTACACCTTC.

This sequence joins TRBV11-3 and TRBJ2-5; D not certain. The CDR3 is 15 amino acids. Per germline, CDR1 SGHNT and CDR2 YENEEA. Trimming stripped 1 base from V and 5 bases from J, with 14 bases between. CDR3 sequence: CASSLGRRAMETQYF. In nucleotides, the CDR3 is TGTGCCAGCAGCTTAGGGAGAAGGGCGATGGAGACCCAGTACTTC.

This chain connects TRBV12-3 or TRBV12-4 to TRBJ2-3; 8 bases fit TRBD1. J was trimmed by 6 bases and V by 2 bases; bases with no gene match: 4. The CDR3 extends over 14 amino acids. This CDR3 is CASSLQGAGDTQYF. CDR3 bases: TGTGCCAGCAGTTTACAGGGGGCTGGGGATACGCAGTATTTT.

This clonotype has just one count. This chain uses TRBV6-6 with TRBJ2-7; weak D call: TRBD2 (6 bases). The CDR3 has 14 amino acids. Germline values: CDR1 MNHNY, CDR2 SVGAGI (reference sequence). Trimming took 2 bases from V and 2 from J, leaving 10 bases between them. DNA for the CDR3: TGTGCCAGCAGTTACGAGCGGGCTACCTACGAGCAGTACTTC. Translation gives CASSYERATYEQYF.

V is TRBV15 and J is TRBJ2-1; D is possibly TRBD2 (5 bases). The CDR3 consists of 15 residues. From germline, CDR1 is LNHNV and CDR2 YYDKDF (reference sequence). The V gene lost 5 bases and the J gene lost 3 bases, with 14 bases spanning the gap. The CDR3 region is CATSGSGDFYNEQFF. Written as DNA, the CDR3 is TGTGCCACCAGCGGGAGCGGAGACTTCTACAATGAGCAGTTCTTC.

Regarding this clonotype: Its ends do not fully match the called genes, so a read error is possible. The rearrangement links TRBV7-2 to TRBJ2-1; 7 nucleotides agree with TRBD2. CDR3 size: 13 residues. Germline loops: CDR1 SGHTA, CDR2 FQGNSA. The chain's CDR3 is CASSTSGTPSTVF. CDR3 coding DNA: TGTGCCAGCAGCACGAGCGGGACCCCATCAACGGTCTTC.

The chain joins TRBV7-2 to TRBJ1-5; TRBD1 matches 7 bases. This CDR3 contains 13 residues. V trimming: 10 bases; J trimming: 1 base; junction bases outside the gene matches: 4. Looked up from germline, CDR1 is SGHTA and CDR2 is FQGNSA. In DNA, the CDR3 is TGTGCCAAGCAGGGGGAGAGCAATCAGCCCCAGCATTTT. Its protein product is CAKQGESNQPQHF.

V gene TRBV7-2 combines with J gene TRBJ1-5; 9 bases align to TRBD1. V was clipped by 2 bases and J by 4 bases; unmatched bases: 9. The germline gives CDR1 SGHTA, CDR2 FQGNSA. The CDR3 covers 17 residues. The CDR3 DNA sequence: TGTGCCAGCAGCTTACTTAGATCGGGACAGGGTAATCAGCCCCAGCATTTT. Translating it yields CASSLLRSGQGNQPQHF.

The genes are TRBV29-1 and TRBJ2-3; a possible D gene is TRBD2 (6 bases). The CDR3 runs 19 residues. Germline CDR1 reads SQVTM; CDR2 reads ANQGSEA. V was shortened by 5 bases and J by 0 bases, with 27 bases between the two germline ends. The CDR3 protein is CSVSRAGSLPQPSTDTQYF. As DNA, the CDR3 is TGCAGCGTTTCACGGGCGGGGTCCCTTCCCCAACCTAGCACAGATACGCAGTATTTT.

The chain carries TRBV7-9 and TRBJ2-5; D uncertain. From germline, CDR1 is SEHNR and CDR2 FQNEAQ (reference sequence). The V end was cut by 1 base, the J end by 6 bases, with 9 bases between. The CDR3 length is 13 residues. The DNA of the CDR3 is TGTGCCAGCAGCTTAGGGCAGATGAAGACCCAGTACTTC. Protein product: CASSLGQMKTQYF. Together with reference TRBV7-9 and TRBJ2-5, the CDR3 gives the full variable domain: DTGVSQNPRHKITKRGQNVTFRCDPISEHNRLYWYRQTLGQGPEFLTYFQNEAQLEKSRLLSDRFSAERPKGSFSTLEIQRTEQGDSAMYLCASSLGQMKTQYFGPGTRLLVL.

This clonotype was detected a few times. The V call is TRBV7-2, the J call TRBJ2-1; D is ambiguous. Germline V lookup: CDR1 SGHTA, CDR2 FQGNSA. This CDR3 comprises 12 residues. Trimming pared 6 bases from V and 1 base from J, leaving 4 bases between. CDR3 loop: CASRSSYNEQFF. CDR3 nucleotides: TGTGCCAGCAGGTCTTCCTACAATGAGCAGTTCTTC.

This clonotype was seen more than once but under ten times. The CDR3 protein is CASSLRGLEADEQFF. The CDR3 DNA is TGTGCCAGCAGTTTAAGGGGGCTAGAGGCTGATGAGCAGTTCTTC. V gene TRBV12-3 or TRBV12-4 combines with J gene TRBJ2-1; 7 nucleotides align to TRBD1. The length of the CDR3 is 15 residues. Unmatched junction bases numbered 9, after V lost 2 bases and J lost 8 bases.

This clonotype was counted a few times. The rearrangement joins TRBV28 to TRBJ2-3; D remains ambiguous. The CDR3 is 14 residues long. Per the germline V gene, CDR1 is MDHEN and CDR2 is SYDVKM. V was pared by 3 bases and J by 1 base, with 8 bases between. This chain's CDR3 is CASSFGRRTDTQYF. CDR3 nucleotide sequence: TGTGCCAGCAGTTTCGGCAGGCGCACAGATACGCAGTATTTT.

This clonotype was counted at least ten times. CDR3 region: CASSFSTYGAYEQYF. The CDR3, as DNA: TGTGCCAGCAGCTTTAGTACGTACGGAGCCTACGAGCAGTACTTC. V usage is TRBV7-8 and J usage is TRBJ2-7, with D uncertain. Germline CDR1 SGHVS, CDR2 FQNEAQ. V was trimmed by 3 bases and J by 2 bases, leaving 14 bases between them. This CDR3 has 15 residues.

This clonotype has only a few counts. The chain uses TRBV5-1 and TRBJ2-4; D is perhaps TRBD1 or TRBD2 (5 bases each). V was cut by 3 bases and J by 1 base, with 5 bases left in between. CDR3 length: 13 amino acids. From germline, CDR1 is SGHRS and CDR2 YFSETQ. The CDR3 protein is CASSWDAKNIQYF. DNA for the CDR3: TGCGCCAGCAGCTGGGACGCCAAAAACATTCAGTACTTC.

The CDR3 DNA reads as TGCAGTGCTCAAAGACAGTTAGTGGAAGCTTTCTTT. Translating it yields CSAQRQLVEAFF. V and J are TRBV20-1 and TRBJ1-1; possible D gene TRBD1, 5 bases. CDR1 DFQATT and CDR2 SNEGSKA come from the germline V gene (reference sequence). V shed 5 bases and J shed 8 bases, with 15 bases lying between them. This CDR3 comprises 12 residues.

This clonotype occurred a few times. The chain links TRBV5-4 to TRBJ2-5; D may match TRBD1 or TRBD2 (5 bases each). The V gene lost 4 bases and the J gene lost 2 bases, with 12 bases spanning the gap. The germline CDR1 and CDR2 sequences are SGHNT and YYREEE (reference sequence). The CDR3 covers 14 residues. CDR3 in amino acids: CASSDGTSQETQYF. The CDR3 DNA reads as TGTGCCAGCAGCGATGGGACCTCGCAAGAGACCCAGTACTTC.

This clonotype was seen only a few times. DNA for the CDR3: TGTGCCAGCAGCCCGGGGCGGGCAACTTACAATGAGCAGTTCTTC. Protein sequence: CASSPGRATYNEQFF. This sequence joins TRBV12-3 or TRBV12-4 and TRBJ2-1, with D perhaps given as TRBD1 or TRBD2 (5 bases each). The length of the CDR3 is 15 residues. Trimming removed 6 bases from V and 4 bases from J, with 16 bases in between.

This clonotype was counted at least ten times. This chain joins TRBV7-2 and TRBJ2-5; D is uncertain. The V end lost 4 bases, the J end lost 5 bases, and 11 bases lay between the germline ends. The CDR3 sequence is 13 residues long. The germline V gene encodes CDR1 SGHTA and CDR2 FQGNSA. The CDR3 region is CASSSELGETQYF. CDR3 nucleotide sequence: TGTGCCAGCAGCTCCGAACTCGGGGAGACCCAGTACTTC.

The chain is built from TRBV20-1 and TRBJ2-7, with no clear D. With 3 bases removed from V and 5 bases from J, the gap between germline ends came to 20 bases. Germline V gives CDR1 DFQATT, CDR2 SNEGSKA (reference sequence). The CDR3 contains 15 residues. The CDR3 loop reads CSARHRPTQEHEQYF. CDR3 DNA: TGCAGTGCTAGGCATCGGCCCACACAAGAGCACGAGCAGTACTTC.

This clonotype was recorded many times. This chain links TRBV7-2 with TRBJ2-3; possibly TRBD1 for D (6 bases). Germline V gene data show CDR1 as SGHTA and CDR2 as FQGNSA. The CDR3 length is 14 residues. V dropped 1 base and J dropped 10 bases, with 15 bases sitting between them. The CDR3 reads CASSLEGDHTSQYF. The DNA for the CDR3 is TGTGCCAGCAGCTTAGAGGGGGACCACACATCGCAGTATTTT. The variable domain in full, with the rest retrieved from reference TRBV7-2 and TRBJ2-3, is GAGVSQSPSNKVTEKGKDVELRCDPISGHTALYWYRQSLGQGLEFLIYFQGNSAPDKSGLPSDRFSAERTGGSVSTLTIQRTQQEDSAVYLCASSLEGDHTSQYFGPGTRLTVL.

The chain combines TRBV11-3 with TRBJ2-3; D possibly corresponds to TRBD1 (5 bases). Germline CDR1 is SGHNT and CDR2 is YENEEA. The CDR3 loop spans 12 amino acids. V was trimmed by 6 bases and J by 8 bases, leaving 12 bases between them. The CDR3 nucleotides read TGTGCCAGCAGTTGGGGCTTTAGTACGCAGTATTTT. Residues: CASSWGFSTQYF.

This clonotype was counted at least ten times. This chain uses TRBV7-2 with TRBJ2-2, with D tentatively TRBD2 (7 bases). The V gene's germline CDR1 is SGHTA and CDR2 FQGNSA. This CDR3 region has 15 residues. Trimming removed 3 bases at V and 4 bases at J, with 12 bases between. The CDR3 here is CASSLRGGATGELFF. DNA of the CDR3: TGTGCCAGCAGCTTGAGGGGGGGTGCCACCGGGGAGCTGTTTTTT.